This note documents a single TCR beta chain sequence. Its antigen is undetermined. The PCR made use of 60 Vbeta and 13 Jbeta primers. TCRdb keeps only in-frame clones here, not all; method: immunoSEQ multiplex PCR. Of hundreds of thousands of clones in the sample, 70% to 85% were seen once. These data are taken from a study of cytomegalovirus exposure and HLA in healthy donors. Background on the study: About 80 million unique TCR sequences came from HLA-typed donors in an early release. Broader study findings: Whilst most TCR sequences proved rare, a subset of public TCRs occurred across many donors. V- and J-gene trimming in TCR beta was tied to a missense DCLRE1C variant by an analysis performed later.

CDR3 length equals 13 residues. Looked up from germline, CDR1 is GTSNPN and CDR2 is SVGIG (reference sequence). The V gene end was trimmed by 8 bases and the J gene end by 1 base; junction bases not matched to a gene: 7. The TCR was taken from a woman aged 55-70 years in good health and CMV-seropositive. Sequencing used PBMCs. This chain joins TRBV30 and TRBJ1-1, with 7 bases lining up with TRBD1. The CDR3 spells CAQAGGQNTEAFF. The CDR3, as DNA: TGTGCCCAAGCAGGGGGGCAGAACACTGAAGCTTTCTTT.